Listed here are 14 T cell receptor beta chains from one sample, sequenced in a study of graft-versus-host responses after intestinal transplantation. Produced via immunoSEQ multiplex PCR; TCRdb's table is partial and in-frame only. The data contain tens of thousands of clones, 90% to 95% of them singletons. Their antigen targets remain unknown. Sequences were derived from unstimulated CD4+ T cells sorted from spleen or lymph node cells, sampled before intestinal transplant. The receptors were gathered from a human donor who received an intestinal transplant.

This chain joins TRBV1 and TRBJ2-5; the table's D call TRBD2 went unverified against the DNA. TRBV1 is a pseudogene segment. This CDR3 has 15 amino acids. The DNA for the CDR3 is TGCACCAGCATTGTTAGCGGGGGGGCCTATAGGGAGCAGTACTTC. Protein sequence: CTSIVSGGAYREQYF.

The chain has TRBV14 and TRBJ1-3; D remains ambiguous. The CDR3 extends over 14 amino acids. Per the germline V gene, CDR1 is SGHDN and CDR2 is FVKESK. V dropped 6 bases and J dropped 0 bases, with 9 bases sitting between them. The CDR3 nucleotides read TGTGCCAGCAGACCCTTTAGCTCTGGAAACACCATATATTTT. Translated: CASRPFSSGNTIYF.

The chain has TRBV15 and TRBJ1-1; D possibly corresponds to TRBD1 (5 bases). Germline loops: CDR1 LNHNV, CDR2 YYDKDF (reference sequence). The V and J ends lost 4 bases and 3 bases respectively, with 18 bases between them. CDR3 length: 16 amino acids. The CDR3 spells CATSTEQVGEDTEAFF. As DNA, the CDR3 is TGTGCCACCAGCACCGAACAGGTAGGTGAGGACACTGAAGCTTTCTTT.

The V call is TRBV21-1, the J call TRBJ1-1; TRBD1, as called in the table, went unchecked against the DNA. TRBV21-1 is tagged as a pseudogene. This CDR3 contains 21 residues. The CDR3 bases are TGTGCCAGCCTCCCCCCCCGGGGGACAGGGGGAAAGGTGGAAAGGAACACTGAAGCTTTCTTT. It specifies CASLPPRGTGGKVERNTEAFF.

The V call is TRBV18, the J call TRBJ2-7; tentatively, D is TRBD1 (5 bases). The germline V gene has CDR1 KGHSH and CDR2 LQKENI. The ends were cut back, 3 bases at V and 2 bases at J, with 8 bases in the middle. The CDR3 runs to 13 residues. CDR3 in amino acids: CASSPRQTYEQYF. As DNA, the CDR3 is TGTGCCAGCTCACCGCGACAGACCTACGAGCAGTACTTC.

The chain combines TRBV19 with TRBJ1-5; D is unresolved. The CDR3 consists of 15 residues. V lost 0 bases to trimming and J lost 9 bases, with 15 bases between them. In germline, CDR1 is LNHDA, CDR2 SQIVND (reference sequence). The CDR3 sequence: CASSIDRSLRRPQHF. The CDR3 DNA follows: TGTGCCAGTAGTATAGACCGCAGTCTCAGGCGGCCCCAGCATTTT.

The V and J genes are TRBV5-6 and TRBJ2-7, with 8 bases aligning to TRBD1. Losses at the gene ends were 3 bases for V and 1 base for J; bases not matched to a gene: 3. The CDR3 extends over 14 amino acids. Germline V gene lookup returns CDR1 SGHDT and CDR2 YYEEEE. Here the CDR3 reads CASSSTGESYEQYF. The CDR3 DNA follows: TGTGCCAGCAGCTCGACAGGGGAGTCCTACGAGCAGTACTTC.

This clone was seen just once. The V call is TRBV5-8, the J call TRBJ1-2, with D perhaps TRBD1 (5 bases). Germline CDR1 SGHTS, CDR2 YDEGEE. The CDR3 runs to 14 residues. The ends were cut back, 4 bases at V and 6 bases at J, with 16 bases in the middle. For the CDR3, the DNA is TGTGCCAGCAGCGCGGCGAGCAGGGTCGATGGCTACACCTTC. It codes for CASSAASRVDGYTF. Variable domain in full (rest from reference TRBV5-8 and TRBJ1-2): EAGVTQSPTHLIKTRGQQATLRCSPISGHTSVYWYQQALGLGLQFLLWYDEGEERNRGNFPPRFSGRQFPNYSSELNVNALELEDSALYLCASSAASRVDGYTFGSGTRLTVV.

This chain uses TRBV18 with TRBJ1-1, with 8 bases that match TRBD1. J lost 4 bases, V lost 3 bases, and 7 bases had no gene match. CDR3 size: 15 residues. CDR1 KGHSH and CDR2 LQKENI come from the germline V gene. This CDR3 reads CASSPPLQGATEAFF. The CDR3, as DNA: TGTGCCAGCTCACCTCCCTTGCAGGGGGCCACTGAAGCTTTCTTT.

CDR3 bases: TGTGCCATCAGTGGGACAGACTATGGCTACACCTTC. It translates to CAISGTDYGYTF. J is TRBJ1-2 and V is TRBV10-3; a weak D match, TRBD1 (6 bases). Germline V lookup: CDR1 ENHRY, CDR2 SYGVKD. This CDR3 spans 12 amino acids. V was pared by 4 bases and J by 3 bases, with 6 bases between.

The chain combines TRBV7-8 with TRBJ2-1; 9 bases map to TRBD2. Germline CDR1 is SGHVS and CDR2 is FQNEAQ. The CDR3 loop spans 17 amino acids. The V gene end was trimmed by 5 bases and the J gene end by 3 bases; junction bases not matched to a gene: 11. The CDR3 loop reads CASSEARGRGGYNEQFF. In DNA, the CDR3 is TGTGCCAGCAGCGAAGCTAGGGGGCGGGGGGGCTACAATGAGCAGTTCTTC. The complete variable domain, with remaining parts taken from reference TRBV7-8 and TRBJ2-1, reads GAGVSQSPRYKVAKRGQDVALRCDPISGHVSLFWYQQALGQGPEFLTYFQNEAQLDKSGLPSDRFFAERPEGSVSTLKIQRTQQEDSAVYLCASSEARGRGGYNEQFFGPGTRLTVL.

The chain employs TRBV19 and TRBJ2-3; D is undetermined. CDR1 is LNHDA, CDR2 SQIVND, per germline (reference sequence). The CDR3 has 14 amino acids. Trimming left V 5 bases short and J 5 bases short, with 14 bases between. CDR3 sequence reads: CASSAFLSRDTQYF. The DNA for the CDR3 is TGTGCCAGTAGTGCCTTCCTTAGTAGAGATACGCAGTATTTT.

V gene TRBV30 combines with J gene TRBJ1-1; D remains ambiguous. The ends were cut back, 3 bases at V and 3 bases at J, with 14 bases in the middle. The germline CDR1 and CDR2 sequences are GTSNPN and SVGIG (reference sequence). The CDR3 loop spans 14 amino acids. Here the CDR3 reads CAWSAIRRDTEAFF. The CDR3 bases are TGTGCCTGGAGCGCGATCCGGAGGGACACTGAAGCTTTCTTT.

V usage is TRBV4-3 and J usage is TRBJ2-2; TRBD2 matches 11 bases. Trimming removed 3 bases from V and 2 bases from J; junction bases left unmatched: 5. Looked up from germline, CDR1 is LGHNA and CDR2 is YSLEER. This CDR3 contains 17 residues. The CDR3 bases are TGCGCCAGCAGCCATATACTAGCGGGGGCCAACACCGGGGAGCTGTTTTTT. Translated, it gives CASSHILAGANTGELFF.